This entry lists 28 T cell receptor beta chains sequenced from one sample in a study of regulatory T cells in long-lasting Graves disease. Time point reported: persistent/refractory GD, antithyroid drugs over 5 years with positive TRAb. There was RNA extracted from PBMCs, and the TCR library was made from it. Combining iRepertoire HTBI primers with Arm-PCR of CDR3 regions, the authors built TCR beta libraries. TCRdb reprocessed the multiplex PCR reads with MiXCR, giving one entry per CDR3 protein. The sample lists 600,000 to 850,000 distinct CDR3 sequences, 30% occurring once. The sample here was peripheral blood mononuclear cells (PBMCs), taken when the disease was refractory, from a patient treated with antithyroid drugs. These receptors were taken from a female donor with Graves disease.

The V and J genes are TRBV6-2 or TRBV6-3 and TRBJ2-7; D might be TRBD1 (6 bases). The CDR3 length is 15 residues. V lost 8 bases and J 2 bases, leaving 19 bases between the germline ends. Looked up from germline, CDR1 is MNHEY and CDR2 is SVGEGT. The CDR3 DNA follows: TGTGCCAGCGGGGGTAGGGACATGGGGACCTACGAGCAGTACTTC. It yields the protein CASGGRDMGTYEQYF.

For this clonotype: Here the CDR3 omits its conserved ending phenylalanine or tryptophan, so a read error is the likely source. The chain joins TRBV15 to TRBJ2-2; no firm D call. Germline V gene sequence: CDR1 LNHNV, CDR2 YYDKDF (reference sequence). This CDR3 region has 13 residues. Trimming removed 0 bases from V and 7 bases from J, with 6 bases in between. Written as DNA, the CDR3 is TGTGCCACCAGCAGAGAGGTTGTCGGGGAGCTGTTTTCT. It translates to CATSREVVGELFS.

The gene calls are TRBV4-1 and TRBJ2-6; 9 bases are shared with TRBD1. In germline, CDR1 is MGHRA, CDR2 YSYEKL. J gave up 4 bases and V 4 bases, and 11 bases lay outside the gene matches. This CDR3 is 18 amino acids long. This CDR3 reads CASSRLVTGGGGANVLTF. The CDR3 nucleotides are TGCGCCAGCAGCCGACTCGTGACAGGGGGGGGGGGGGCCAACGTCCTGACTTTC.

The CDR3 loop is CASGQMTETNYGYTF. The CDR3 coding sequence is TGTGCCAGCGGCCAAATGACAGAAACTAACTATGGCTACACCTTC. This chain connects TRBV7-9 to TRBJ1-2; D might be TRBD1 (5 bases). The CDR3 covers 15 residues. CDR1 is SEHNR and CDR2 is FQNEAQ in the germline V gene (reference sequence). V lost 8 bases, J lost 0 bases, and 16 bases lay in between.

The chain is built from TRBV6-4 and TRBJ1-1, with D perhaps TRBD1 (6 bases). CDR1 MRHNA and CDR2 SNTAGT come from the germline V gene. This CDR3 region has 16 residues. Between the trimmed V and J ends, which lost 5 bases and 3 bases, there was a span of 19 bases. The CDR3 DNA reads as TGTGCCAGCAGTTACCGACTAACAGGGATGGACACTGAAGCTTTCTTT. Encoded protein: CASSYRLTGMDTEAFF.

The sample holds many counts of this clonotype. V usage is TRBV10-3 and J usage is TRBJ1-2; maybe TRBD1 (5 bases). Germline loops: CDR1 ENHRY, CDR2 SYGVKD. The CDR3 consists of 13 residues. V was cut by 3 bases and J by 8 bases, with 13 bases left in between. CDR3 in amino acids: CAISDEGLGGYTF. The CDR3, as DNA: TGTGCCATCAGTGACGAGGGGCTGGGGGGCTACACCTTC.

This clonotype was recorded at least ten times. This sequence joins TRBV28 and TRBJ1-4; no reliable D call. The ends were cut back, 4 bases at V and 11 bases at J, with 11 bases in the middle. The CDR3 totals 12 residues. Per germline, CDR1 MDHEN and CDR2 SYDVKM. In DNA, the CDR3 is TGTGCCAGCAGTTACGGGGTTAGGAAACTGTTTTTT. This codes for CASSYGVRKLFF.

This clonotype was detected a few times. V gene TRBV18 combines with J gene TRBJ1-4; D is unresolved. V lost 3 bases, J lost 7 bases, and 9 bases lay in between. The CDR3 is 13 residues long. The V gene's germline CDR1 is KGHSH and CDR2 LQKENI. This CDR3 reads CASSPSGFEKLFF. DNA for the CDR3: TGTGCCAGCTCACCGTCCGGGTTTGAAAAACTGTTTTTT. Drawing the rest from reference TRBV18 and TRBJ1-4, the complete variable domain is NAGVMQNPRHLVRRRGQEARLRCSPMKGHSHVYWYRQLPEEGLKFMVYLQKENIIDESGMPKERFSAEFPKEGPSILRIQQVVRGDSAAYFCASSPSGFEKLFFGSGTQLSVL.

Only one count was recorded for this clonotype. The V gene is TRBV6-1, the J gene TRBJ1-2; no clear D gene. CDR1 and CDR2 from the germline V gene are MNHNS and SASEGT. The CDR3 runs 14 residues. Trimming cost V 4 bases and J 8 bases, with 17 bases left between them. The CDR3 protein is CASSVLGQVQGYTF. CDR3 nucleotides: TGTGCCAGCAGTGTTTTAGGGCAGGTCCAGGGCTACACCTTC.

V and J are TRBV6-2 or TRBV6-3 and TRBJ1-5, with D maybe TRBD1 (5 bases). Germline values: CDR1 MNHEY, CDR2 SVGEGT. This CDR3 comprises 13 residues. V lost 4 bases, J lost 7 bases, and 11 bases lay in between. CDR3: CASSSPGLQPQHF. The CDR3 bases are TGTGCCAGCAGTTCCCCAGGGTTGCAGCCCCAGCATTTT.

The V and J genes are TRBV19 and TRBJ1-5; no clear D. From germline, CDR1 is LNHDA and CDR2 SQIVND (reference sequence). Trimming stripped 8 bases from V and 6 bases from J, with 14 bases between. This CDR3 comprises 13 residues. CDR3 amino acids: CASLGGLGQPQHF. CDR3 coding DNA: TGTGCCAGTTTGGGTGGGCTAGGTCAGCCCCAGCATTTT.

Comment on this clonotype: Given a much more abundant clone one base away, this may be a read error. This sequence joins TRBV7-9 and TRBJ2-2; TRBD1 agrees at 12 bases. Trimming removed 5 bases from V and 7 bases from J; junction bases left unmatched: 5. This CDR3 has 15 amino acids. CDR1 is SEHNR, CDR2 FQNEAQ, per germline (reference sequence). The CDR3 sequence: CASSPGTGGIGELFF. The CDR3 region has the DNA TGTGCCAGCAGCCCCGGGACAGGGGGCATCGGGGAGCTGTTTTTT.

The genes are TRBV20-1 and TRBJ1-2; a weak D match, TRBD1 (5 bases). V gave up 0 bases and J gave up 3 bases, with 20 bases separating them. The CDR3 is 17 residues long. CDR1 DFQATT and CDR2 SNEGSKA come from the germline V gene (reference sequence). The CDR3 region has the DNA TGCAGTGCTAGAGATCTTCGACAGAGCCCCCCGGACTATGGCTACACCTTC. It specifies CSARDLRQSPPDYGYTF.

The J gene is TRBJ2-2, the V gene TRBV19; no clear D. V shed 6 bases and J shed 4 bases, with 6 bases lying between them. Germline V gives CDR1 LNHDA, CDR2 SQIVND (reference sequence). There are 12 residues in the CDR3. CDR3 loop: CASRTLTGELFF. The CDR3 nucleotides are TGTGCCAGTAGGACCCTCACCGGGGAGCTGTTTTTT.

This clonotype was counted once. This chain joins TRBV20-1 and TRBJ2-5; D possibly corresponds to TRBD2 (5 bases). In germline, CDR1 is DFQATT, CDR2 SNEGSKA (reference sequence). The CDR3 length is 14 residues. Deletions cut 1 base from V and 2 bases from J, with 11 bases between. CDR3 protein: CSARALGIQETQYF. The CDR3 DNA reads as TGCAGTGCTAGAGCCCTCGGGATTCAAGAGACCCAGTACTTC.

There are a few counts of this clonotype. V gene TRBV6-1 combines with J gene TRBJ1-1; no definite D call. The CDR3 spans 13 residues. From germline, CDR1 is MNHNS and CDR2 SASEGT. Deletions cut 7 bases from V and 1 base from J, with 10 bases between. CDR3 in amino acids: CASIKHGNTEAFF. The CDR3 nucleotides are TGTGCCAGCATTAAACATGGGAACACTGAAGCTTTCTTT.

This clonotype was recorded many times. The chain has TRBV28 and TRBJ1-5, with D maybe TRBD1 (6 bases). The CDR3 has 13 residues. V lost 8 bases to trimming and J lost 1 base, with 9 bases between them. Germline CDR1 is MDHEN and CDR2 is SYDVKM. CDR3: CASEDRSNQPQHF. The CDR3 bases are TGTGCCAGCGAGGACAGAAGCAATCAGCCCCAGCATTTT.

Comments on this clonotype: No conserved phenylalanine or tryptophan ends this CDR3, so it is likely a read error. The limits of the CDR3 on the DNA are not certain, so only TCRdb's listed CDR3 is given. The chain has TRBV2 and TRBJ2-1; the D call in the table, TRBD1, was not verified against the DNA. The CDR3 length equals 12 residues, ends included. Germline assignment: CDR1 SNHLY and CDR2 FYNNEI. The CDR3 is CASSEVGTGGSI.

In this sample, this clonotype turned up a few times. The rearrangement links TRBV6-5 to TRBJ1-1; D unclear. The CDR3 runs 13 residues. Germline CDR1 reads MNHEY; CDR2 reads SVGAGI. Trimming took off 0 bases at V and 7 bases at J, with 9 bases between the two ends. Here the CDR3 reads CASSYSLRSEAFF. Written as DNA, the CDR3 is TGTGCCAGCAGTTACTCTCTCCGGAGTGAAGCTTTCTTT.

This clonotype was detected a few times. This rearrangement joins TRBV20-1 to TRBJ2-7, with a tentative D call TRBD1 (5 bases). Germline loops: CDR1 DFQATT, CDR2 SNEGSKA (reference sequence). The CDR3 is 13 amino acids. V gave up 3 bases and J gave up 7 bases, with 16 bases separating them. DNA for the CDR3: TGCAGTGCTAGCAGGCCAGGGTACCATGAGCAGTACTTC. It encodes CSASRPGYHEQYF.

The chain employs TRBV5-6 and TRBJ2-5; TRBD1 or TRBD2 may be the D gene (5 bases each). CDR3 length: 15 residues. Germline V gene data show CDR1 as SGHDT and CDR2 as YYEEEE. The V gene lost 4 bases and the J gene lost 5 bases, with 18 bases spanning the gap. CDR3 in amino acids: CASSPPGGWDETQYF. The CDR3 nucleotides are TGTGCCAGCAGCCCTCCGGGCGGGTGGGACGAGACCCAGTACTTC.

This clonotype was counted between two and nine times. This chain uses TRBV28 with TRBJ2-1; D may be TRBD2 (7 bases). This CDR3 is built from 15 residues. V was shortened by 4 bases and J by 3 bases, with 13 bases between the two germline ends. Per the germline V gene, CDR1 is MDHEN and CDR2 is SYDVKM. The CDR3, as DNA: TGTGCCAGCAGTTCTAGGGGGGGAGGCTACAATGAGCAGTTCTTC. As protein: CASSSRGGGYNEQFF.

The chain combines TRBV27 with TRBJ2-7, with 9 bases fitting TRBD2. The CDR3 totals 14 residues. V was clipped by 5 bases and J by 4 bases; unmatched bases: 6. Germline loops: CDR1 MNHEY, CDR2 SMNVEV (reference sequence). The CDR3 DNA reads as TGTGCCAGCAGTCCTAGCGGGATGGTATACGAGCAGTACTTC. Its translation is CASSPSGMVYEQYF.

This clonotype has just a few counts. The chain links TRBV9 to TRBJ2-5; D is unclear. V was shortened by 3 bases and J by 3 bases, with 12 bases between the two germline ends. The CDR3 length is 14 residues. In germline, CDR1 is SGDLS, CDR2 YYNGEE. The CDR3 protein is CASSEQDWEETQYF. In DNA form, the CDR3 reads TGTGCCAGCAGCGAACAAGATTGGGAAGAGACCCAGTACTTC.

This clonotype has only a few counts. V and J are TRBV11-2 and TRBJ2-7; 7 nucleotides agree with TRBD1. Germline trimming cut 2 bases from V and 0 bases from J; bases unmatched to any gene: 13. This CDR3 has 18 residues. Germline assignment: CDR1 SGHAT and CDR2 FQNNGV. The CDR3 region is CASSLFSRLDRSSYEQYF. The CDR3 coding sequence is TGTGCCAGCAGCTTATTTTCGCGTTTGGACAGGTCCTCCTACGAGCAGTACTTC.

This clonotype was observed a few times. This chain links TRBV12-3 or TRBV12-4 with TRBJ1-1; D not resolved. Trimming shortened V by 6 bases and J by 1 base, and 12 bases separated the two germline ends. The CDR3 runs 14 residues. The CDR3 DNA sequence: TGTGCCAGCAGCATTAATGCGGGGAACACTGAAGCTTTCTTT. Translation gives CASSINAGNTEAFF.

In its sample, this clonotype was seen a few times. V gene TRBV20-1 combines with J gene TRBJ1-2; D remains ambiguous. Germline lookup yields CDR1 DFQATT and CDR2 SNEGSKA (reference sequence). V lost 0 bases and J 1 base, leaving 6 bases between the germline ends. The CDR3 runs to 13 residues. CDR3 protein: CSARDEGNYGYTF. The CDR3 DNA reads TGCAGTGCTAGAGATGAGGGTAACTATGGCTACACCTTC.

This clonotype was observed a handful of times. The chain couples TRBV19 to TRBJ2-5; D gene ambiguous. There are 15 residues in the CDR3. Germline V gene sequence: CDR1 LNHDA, CDR2 SQIVND (reference sequence). Trimming pared 5 bases from V and 3 bases from J, leaving 16 bases between. For the CDR3, the DNA is TGTGCCAGTAGTCGTGCGAACAGCCTCAAAGAGACCCAGTACTTC. Translated: CASSRANSLKETQYF.